The T cell receptor (beta chain) under discussion was sequenced for a study of blood T cell repertoires in COVID-19. Study background: There were acute and convalescent COVID-19 samples, and they came from the United States, Italy and Spain. Sample material is recorded as cDNA or gDNA derived from T cells, B-cell-depleted T cells, or PBMCs.

Unmatched junction bases numbered 7, after V lost 7 bases and J lost 0 bases. Germline lookup yields CDR1 SGHNT and CDR2 YYREEE (reference sequence). The CDR3 runs to 15 residues. This clone was recorded once. Original processing notes: Reference gene primer amplification yielded estimated nucleated cell counts. Here immunoSEQ multiplex PCR was the method, and the copy in TCRdb shows in-frame clones only, minus some. The DNA was the basis for D and trimming; V, J and clone size are from that table. Of around 290,000 clones in the sample, approximately 90% were seen once. Followed longitudinally, the Seattle patients had been enrolled during active infection.

This chain joins TRBV5-4 and TRBJ1-2; 9 nucleotides line up with TRBD1. The clonotype was recovered from a woman in her twenties or thirties with COVID-19, enrolled during active disease. Sequenced sample: peripheral blood. The CDR3 sequence is CASASTGGSNYGYTF. For the CDR3, the DNA is TGTGCCAGCGCGTCAACAGGGGGCTCTAACTATGGCTACACCTTC.